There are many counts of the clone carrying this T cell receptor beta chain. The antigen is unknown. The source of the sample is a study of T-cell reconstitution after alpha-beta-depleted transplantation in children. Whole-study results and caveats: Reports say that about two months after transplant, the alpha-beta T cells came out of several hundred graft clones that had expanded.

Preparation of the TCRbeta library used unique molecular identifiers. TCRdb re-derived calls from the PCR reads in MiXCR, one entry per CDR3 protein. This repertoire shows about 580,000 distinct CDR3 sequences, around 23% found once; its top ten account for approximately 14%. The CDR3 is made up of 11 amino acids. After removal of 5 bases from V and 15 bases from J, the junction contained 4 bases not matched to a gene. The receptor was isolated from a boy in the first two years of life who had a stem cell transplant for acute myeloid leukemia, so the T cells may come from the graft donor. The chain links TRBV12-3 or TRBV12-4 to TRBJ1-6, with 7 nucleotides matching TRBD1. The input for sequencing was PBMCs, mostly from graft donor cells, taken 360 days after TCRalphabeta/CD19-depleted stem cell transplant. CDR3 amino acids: CASSDRVLLHF. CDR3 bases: TGTGCCAGCAGTGACAGGGTTCTCCTCCACTTT.